What follows is one T cell receptor beta chain and its context. Its specificity is not known. Trimming cost V 5 bases and J 5 bases, with 19 bases left between them. This CDR3 is built from 15 residues. CDR1 and CDR2 (germline): MGHRA, YSYEKL. Assay: immunoSEQ multiplex PCR; the TCRdb copy retains only in-frame clones and omits some. This sample yields around 370,000 clones, of which roughly 94% are seen a single time; roughly 3.9% belongs to the top ten. The data were taken from a study of Ad26.COV2.S vaccination and SARS-CoV-2 variants. General study results and limits: Compared with placebo recipients, vaccine recipients had higher spike-specific TCR breadth. There was a possibility that the TCR breadth and depth analyses underestimated total T cell responses. Vaccine and placebo recipients had comparable breadth of non-spike TCRs.

The sample here was peripheral blood, taken after recovery from COVID-19. The sequence derives from a human donor who had recovered from COVID-19. V is TRBV4-1 and J is TRBJ2-7; TRBD1 is a possible D gene (6 bases). The chain's CDR3 is CASSAQGVGGDEQYF. The CDR3 nucleotides read TGCGCCAGCAGCGCACAGGGAGTGGGTGGCGACGAGCAGTACTTC.